A selection of T cell receptor beta chains follows, all from one sample in a study of shared clonotypes between healthy human individuals. Here immunoSEQ multiplex PCR was the method, and the copy in TCRdb shows in-frame clones only, minus some. In the table there are under 2,000,000 clones, approximately 94% of which are singletons. What was sequenced was naive CD8+ T cells sorted from blood. The receptors originated from a man between 18 and 35 years old in good health. CDR3s include the opening cysteine and the closing phenylalanine or tryptophan. The D gene is left open where the match is weak. Clone sizes are given selectively: once, few, many, or a class where the clone is expanded.

j_gene | v_gene | abundance | d_gene | CDR3aa | CDR3nt
TRBJ1-1 | TRBV6-1 | . | . | CASSEAPQWGNTEAFF | TGTGCCAGCAGTGAAGCCCCCCAATGGGGGAACACTGAAGCTTTCTTT
TRBJ1-6 | TRBV6-5 | . | . | CASSYLDGGRAAPLHF | TGTGCCAGCAGTTACCTCGACGGAGGGCGAGCGGCACCCCTCCACTTT
TRBJ2-2 | TRBV4-2 | . | . | CASSQDQYANTGELFF | TGTGCCAGCAGCCAAGACCAGTACGCGAACACCGGGGAGCTGTTTTTT
TRBJ1-5 | TRBV28 | . | . | CASRKSLVVNQPQHF | TGTGCCAGCAGAAAAAGTCTGGTGGTTAATCAGCCCCAGCATTTT
TRBJ2-7 | TRBV11-3 | . | . | CASSSRASYEQYF | TGTGCCAGCAGCTCCCGGGCCTCCTACGAGCAGTACTTC
TRBJ2-1 | TRBV4-3 | . | . | CASSQAWEGGRYEQFF | TGCGCCAGCAGCCAGGCCTGGGAGGGGGGGCGCTATGAGCAGTTCTTC
TRBJ2-7 | TRBV4-1 | . | . | CASSQDPGTTISYEQYF | TGCGCCAGCAGCCAAGATCCAGGGACAACGATCTCCTACGAGCAGTACTTC
TRBJ2-3 | TRBV13 | once | TRBD2 | CASSLSLAGSQYF | TGTGCCAGCAGCTTAAGCCTAGCGGGTTCTCAGTATTTT
TRBJ2-3 | TRBV2 | . | TRBD1 | CASSPGQGVDTQYF | TGTGCCAGCAGTCCGGGACAGGGAGTAGATACGCAGTATTTT
TRBJ1-3 | TRBV9 | . | . | CASSFGPSGNTIYF | TGTGCCAGCAGCTTTGGGCCCTCTGGAAACACCATATATTTT
TRBJ2-1 | TRBV19 | . | . | CASRLGAAFSYNEQFF | TGTGCCAGTAGACTAGGGGCGGCGTTCTCCTACAATGAGCAGTTCTTC
TRBJ2-7 | TRBV4-1 | . | TRBD1 | CASSQSGGQPYEQYF | TGCGCCAGCAGCCAATCAGGGGGACAGCCCTACGAGCAGTACTTC
TRBJ2-2 | TRBV11-3 | . | . | CASSPRGAGVNTGELFF | TGTGCCAGCAGCCCGCGGGGAGCCGGGGTCAACACCGGGGAGCTGTTTTTT
TRBJ2-7 | TRBV7-9 | . | . | CASSLPSGDSTYEQYF | TGTGCCAGCAGCTTACCGAGCGGCGATAGCACCTACGAGCAGTACTTC
TRBJ2-7 | TRBV27 | . | TRBD2 | CASTPSGGDLSYEQYF | TGTGCCAGCACCCCCTCCGGGGGGGACCTTTCCTACGAGCAGTACTTC
TRBJ2-3 | TRBV6-1 | . | . | CASNLHTQYF | TGTGCCAGCAACCTTCATACGCAGTATTTT
TRBJ2-7 | TRBV4-3 | . | . | CASSQAGVGYEQYF | TGCGCCAGCAGCCAAGCGGGAGTGGGCTACGAGCAGTACTTC
TRBJ2-1 | TRBV4-1 | . | . | CASSQIKSINYNEQFF | TGCGCCAGCAGCCAAATCAAGTCTATTAACTACAATGAGCAGTTCTTC
TRBJ1-3 | TRBV25-1 | . | . | CASSVLDGSQPMTIYF | TGTGCCAGCAGTGTTTTAGATGGGAGCCAACCGATGACCATATATTTT